Listed below are T cell receptor beta chains from one sample, sequenced in a study of cytomegalovirus exposure and HLA in healthy donors. Method: immunoSEQ multiplex PCR; TCRdb's copy keeps in-frame clones and lacks some. The table has roughly 100,000 clones, 55% to 80% seen once; the top ten hold approximately 4.3%. The sample consisted of PBMCs. All receptors derive from a human donor in good health. Both conserved end residues are part of each CDR3. Each record gives: V gene, clone size, D gene, J gene, CDR3 DNA, CDR3 protein. D genes are given only for firm matches. The size entry is marked missing in some rows and otherwise reads once, few, many or a size class.

>TRBV5-1|-|-|TRBJ2-5
TGCGCCAGCAGCCGCGCGGGACGGGTAGAGACCCAGTACTTC
CASSRAGRVETQYF
>TRBV7-9|-|-|TRBJ2-2
TGTGCCAGCAGGTCCGGGTACGCGAACACCGGGGAGCTGTTTTTT
CASRSGYANTGELFF
>TRBV28|-|TRBD1|TRBJ1-4
TGTGCCAGCAGTTTAGGGACAGGCGGGCATAATGAAAAACTGTTTTTT
CASSLGTGGHNEKLFF
>TRBV6-6|once|-|TRBJ1-5
TGTGCCAGCAGCTCGGCGGGGGGCAGCAATCAGCCCCAGCATTTT
CASSSAGGSNQPQHF
>TRBV5-1|-|TRBD2|TRBJ2-5
TGCGCCAGCAGCTTGAACTTAGCGGGAGGGGCAGAAGAGACCCAGTACTTC
CASSLNLAGGAEETQYF
>TRBV5-1|-|TRBD1|TRBJ2-7
TGCGCCAGCAGCTTGGTTTCAGGGGGCTACGAGCAGTACTTC
CASSLVSGGYEQYF
>TRBV7-9|-|TRBD1|TRBJ1-1
TGTGCCAGCAGCTTAGTGGGCATAGGACAGGGTATGAACACTGAAGCTTTCTTT
CASSLVGIGQGMNTEAFF
>TRBV5-4|-|-|TRBJ1-1
TGTGCCAGCAGGGAGGAGAGGGGGAGTGTGTACACTGAAGCTTTCTTT
CASREERGSVYTEAFF
>TRBV29-1|-|TRBD2|TRBJ2-1
TGCAGCGTTGGTTTGACTAGCGGGAGTGATGAGCAGTTCTTC
CSVGLTSGSDEQFF
>TRBV19|few|-|TRBJ1-1
TGTGCCAGTAGTATTGGGGGGGACACTGAAGCTTTCTTT
CASSIGGDTEAFF
>TRBV5-8|-|TRBD2|TRBJ2-4
TGTGCCAGCAGCCACGGGACTAGCGGGAGAGGCATTCAGTACTTC
CASSHGTSGRGIQYF
>TRBV6-5|-|TRBD1|TRBJ1-2
TGTGCCAGCAGTCCCACTCACAGGGGTGGCTACACCTTC
CASSPTHRGGYTF
>TRBV27|few|-|TRBJ2-5
TGTGCCAGCACTAACCCAACCGGAGAGACCCAGTACTTC
CASTNPTGETQYF
>TRBV29-1|once|-|TRBJ2-3
TGCAGCGGTGGGCCTGAGCAGGATAGCACAGATACGCAGTATTTT
CSGGPEQDSTDTQYF
>TRBV9|once|-|TRBJ2-6
TGTGCCAGCAGCGTAGAGAGGGCTGGGGCCAACGTCCTGACTTTC
CASSVERAGANVLTF
>TRBV4-1|few|-|TRBJ1-1
TGCGCCAGCAGCGTAGTAACAGGGAGCACTGAAGCTTTCTTT
CASSVVTGSTEAFF
>TRBV21-1|-|-|TRBJ2-3
TGTGCCAGCAGACGGGTCACAGATACGCAGTATTTT
CASRRVTDTQYF
>TRBV27|-|TRBD1|TRBJ1-5
TGTGCCAGCAGAGGGATGACAGGGGGCCCAAATCAGCCCCAGCATTTT
CASRGMTGGPNQPQHF
>TRBV30|-|-|TRBJ1-6
TGTGCCTGGAGCGAGGGGGTGTCCTATAATTCACCCCTCCACTTT
CAWSEGVSYNSPLHF
>TRBV18|-|-|TRBJ2-7
TGTGCCAGCTCACCAGCCAGTGGCTCCTACGAGCAGTACTTC
CASSPASGSYEQYF
>TRBV27|-|TRBD1|TRBJ2-3
TGTGCCAGCAGTGACAGGGGGCGGGATACGCAGTATTTT
CASSDRGRDTQYF
>TRBV27|-|TRBD1|TRBJ1-5
TGTGCCAGCAGTTTATATGGGACAGGGAGCGGTCAGCCCCAGCATTTT
CASSLYGTGSGQPQHF
>TRBV18|few|-|TRBJ2-7
TGTGCCAGCTCACCGCAGGGAACGTTCCCCGAGCAGTACTTC
CASSPQGTFPEQYF
>TRBV5-1|-|TRBD2|TRBJ2-3
TGCGCCAGCAGCCTAGCGGGAGGGTACACAGATACGCAGTATTTT
CASSLAGGYTDTQYF
>TRBV11-2|-|TRBD1|TRBJ2-3
TGTGCCAGCAGCTTAGGAGGGACAGGCACAGATACGCAGTATTTT
CASSLGGTGTDTQYF
>TRBV18|few|TRBD2|TRBJ2-2
TGTGCCAGCTCACCAAGTGGCCAGCGGGGCACCGGGGAGCTGTTTTTT
CASSPSGQRGTGELFF
>TRBV2|-|TRBD2|TRBJ2-1
TGTGCCAGAAAGGGGCTAGCGGACAATGAGCAGTTCTTC
CARKGLADNEQFF
>TRBV5-1|few|-|TRBJ1-1
TGCGCCAGCAGTCCGAAGACGGGTCTAAGCGGTGAAGCTTTCTTT
CASSPKTGLSGEAFF
>TRBV21-1|once|-|TRBJ2-7
TGTGCCACCGCCGGGGGAGGGCCCTCCTACGAGCAGTACTTC
CATAGGGPSYEQYF
>TRBV30|-|-|TRBJ2-3
TGTGCCTGGAGAATACAGGGTACGGTGGCAGATACGCAGTATTTT
CAWRIQGTVADTQYF
>TRBV9|-|TRBD1|TRBJ2-1
TGTGCCAGCAGCGTAGATTTACGACGTGGACAGGGAAGCTCCTACAATGAGCAGTTCTTC
CASSVDLRRGQGSSYNEQFF
>TRBV5-1|-|-|TRBJ2-3
TGCGCCAGCAGCTCCAAACTAGGAAGCACAGATACGCAGTATTTT
CASSSKLGSTDTQYF
>TRBV4-2|-|-|TRBJ1-5
TGTGCCAGCAGCCAAGGACTCACAGGGCCCTATCAGCCCCAGCATTTT
CASSQGLTGPYQPQHF
>TRBV29-1|-|-|TRBJ1-2
TGCAGCGTAGAAGTGACAGGCCTCAACTATGGCTACACCTTC
CSVEVTGLNYGYTF
>TRBV4-1|few|TRBD2|TRBJ2-2
TGCGCCAGCAGCCAAGGGAGTAGCGGGGCCGCGAACACCGGGGAGCTGTTTTTT
CASSQGSSGAANTGELFF
>TRBV30|few|TRBD2|TRBJ2-2
TGTGCCTGGAGTTACGGGAGGGCCACCGGGGAGCTGTTTTTT
CAWSYGRATGELFF
>TRBV11-2|-|TRBD2|TRBJ2-7
TGTGCCAGCAGCTTACTAGCGGGAGCCTACGAGCAGTACTTC
CASSLLAGAYEQYF
>TRBV18|-|TRBD2|TRBJ2-1
TGTGCCAGCTCACGAGGGGGGACTAGCGGCAATGAGCAGTTCTTC
CASSRGGTSGNEQFF
>TRBV7-8|-|-|TRBJ2-5
TGTGCCAGCAGCACCCTCATGACGGGAGCCCAAGAGACCCAGTACTTC
CASSTLMTGAQETQYF
>TRBV10-1|-|-|TRBJ2-3
TGCGCCAGCAGTGAGTCGACAGGAGCGACAGATACGCAGTATTTT
CASSESTGATDTQYF
>TRBV27|-|TRBD1|TRBJ2-1
TGTGCCAGCACTACAAGACCGGGACAGGGAGACAATGAGCAGTTCTTC
CASTTRPGQGDNEQFF